This T cell receptor (beta chain) was sequenced during a study of TIL therapy for anti-PD-1-resistant metastatic lung cancer. This was the immunoSEQ v3 assay. The repertoire was sequenced with immunoSEQ multiplex PCR; TCRdb's copy has only in-frame clones and lacks some. This table has approximately 87,000 clones, 65% appearing once. The study's findings and limits: This highly selected cohort may not generalize to typical lung cancer patients.

Sample time point: pre-treatment sample, taken before nivolumab and TIL therapy. The tumor samples were excised metastases, mostly pleural nodules or supraclavicular lymph nodes. As to this clone: As yet, its antigen is unknown.

V was cut by 5 bases and J by 5 bases, with 14 bases left in between. CDR1 is SGDLS and CDR2 is YYNGEE in the germline V gene. The CDR3 is 14 amino acids. The chain joins TRBV9 to TRBJ2-1, with D possibly TRBD1 on 6 matching bases. The sequencing here drew on tumor tissue, taken at baseline. This clonotype was sampled from a person aged 25 to 80 with non-small cell lung cancer. The CDR3 loop reads CASSETGPNNEQFF. The DNA of the CDR3 is TGTGCCAGCAGTGAGACAGGACCTAACAATGAGCAGTTCTTC.